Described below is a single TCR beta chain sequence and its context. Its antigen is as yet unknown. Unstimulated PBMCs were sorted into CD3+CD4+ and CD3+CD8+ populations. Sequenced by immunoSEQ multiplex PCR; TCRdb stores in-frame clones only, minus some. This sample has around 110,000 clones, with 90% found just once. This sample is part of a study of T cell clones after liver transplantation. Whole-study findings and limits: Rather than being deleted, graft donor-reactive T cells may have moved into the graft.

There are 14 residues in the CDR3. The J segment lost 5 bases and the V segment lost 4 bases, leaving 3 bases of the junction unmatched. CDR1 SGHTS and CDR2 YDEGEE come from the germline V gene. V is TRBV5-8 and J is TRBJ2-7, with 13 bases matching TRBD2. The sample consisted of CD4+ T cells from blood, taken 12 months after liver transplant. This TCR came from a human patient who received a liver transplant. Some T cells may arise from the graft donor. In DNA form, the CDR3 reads TGTGCCAGCAGCATCGGACTAGCGGGAGACGAGCAGTACTTC. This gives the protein CASSIGLAGDEQYF.